Each of the 17 T cell receptor beta chains below was sequenced from the same sample in a study of T cells in Graves' hyperthyroidism and ophthalmopathy. Using RNA transcripts as the source, TCR beta CDR3 regions were amplified. In the first-round RT-PCR of the TCR CDR3, the HTBI primer set was used. Each CDR3 protein gets one entry after TCRdb re-called the multiplex PCR reads with MiXCR. The sample includes more than 550,000 distinct CDR3 sequences, 15% to 20% of them seen just once. The sample consisted of blood. The receptors originated from a woman between 45 and 65 years old with Graves' hyperthyroidism that later progressed to Graves' ophthalmopathy.

The J gene is TRBJ2-1, the V gene TRBV20-1; D remains unclear. CDR1 DFQATT and CDR2 SNEGSKA come from the germline V gene (reference sequence). Trimming removed 1 base at V and 0 bases at J, with 4 bases between. This CDR3 has 13 residues. The CDR3 DNA sequence: TGCAGTGCTAGAGGGTTCTCCTACAATGAGCAGTTCTTC. Translation gives CSARGFSYNEQFF.

Note on this clonotype: Germline and junction disagree at one end, which may indicate a read error. This chain uses TRBV11-2 with TRBJ1-4; D is unresolved. From germline, CDR1 is SGHAT and CDR2 FQNNGV. This CDR3 comprises 16 residues. The CDR3 sequence: CASSRVGRRTNEKLFF. CDR3 in DNA: TGCGCCAGCAGCCGAGTAGGCAGACGCACTAATGAAAAACTGTTTTTT.

This chain uses TRBV3-1 with TRBJ2-1; no reliable D call. Per the germline V gene, CDR1 is LGHDT and CDR2 is YNNKEL (reference sequence). V was cut by 4 bases and J by 0 bases, with 7 bases left in between. The CDR3 is 14 amino acids. The CDR3 nucleotides read TGTGCCAGCAGCCTAATAGGCTCCTACAATGAGCAGTTCTTC. It encodes CASSLIGSYNEQFF.

This clonotype has a count of ten or more. V and J are TRBV27 and TRBJ1-2; 9 bases fit TRBD1. CDR1 is MNHEY and CDR2 is SMNVEV in the germline V gene (reference sequence). This CDR3 is 14 amino acids long. V lost 6 bases to trimming and J lost 1 base; unmatched junction nucleotides: 3. CDR3 coding DNA: TGTGCCAGCAGAGACAGGGGGGGTAACTATGGCTACACCTTC. Amino acid sequence: CASRDRGGNYGYTF.

V is TRBV15 and J is TRBJ2-2, with D perhaps given as TRBD1 or TRBD2 (5 bases each). The germline CDR1 and CDR2 sequences are LNHNV and YYDKDF (reference sequence). Trimming stripped 0 bases from V and 4 bases from J, with 12 bases between. The CDR3 totals 16 residues. The CDR3 DNA follows: TGTGCCACCAGCAGAGATTACGGGACCATCACCGGGGAGCTGTTTTTT. Translating gives CATSRDYGTITGELFF.

The chain carries TRBV4-1 and TRBJ2-3, with D tentatively TRBD1 or TRBD2 (5 bases each). The CDR3 is 13 amino acids. The V and J ends lost 7 bases and 3 bases respectively, with 11 bases between them. Germline V gene lookup returns CDR1 MGHRA and CDR2 YSYEKL. CDR3 protein: CASTARGTDTQYF. CDR3 DNA: TGCGCCAGCACCGCGAGGGGAACAGATACGCAGTATTTT.

The gene calls are TRBV5-1 and TRBJ2-2; D is possibly TRBD2 (6 bases). This CDR3 has 16 amino acids. The germline V and J ends were trimmed by 1 base and 3 bases, with 13 bases remaining between them. Germline V gives CDR1 SGHRS, CDR2 YFSETQ. CDR3 nucleotides: TGCGCCAGCAGCTTGTCTGGGGGGATGGACACCGGGGAGCTGTTTTTT. It encodes CASSLSGGMDTGELFF.

In its sample, this clonotype was seen many times. The chain carries TRBV5-1 and TRBJ2-2, with D perhaps matching TRBD1 (5 bases). The V gene lost 6 bases and the J gene lost 4 bases, with 13 bases spanning the gap. CDR1 is SGHRS, CDR2 YFSETQ, per germline. The CDR3 contains 14 residues. As DNA, the CDR3 is TGCGCCAGCACGAAGGGGCGAGGCACCGGGGAGCTGTTTTTT. This translates into CASTKGRGTGELFF.

Details on this clonotype: A junction boundary mismatches the germline segment, possibly from a read error. The V and J genes are TRBV3-1 and TRBJ2-1, with 10 positions matching TRBD1. Germline CDR1 reads LGHDT; CDR2 reads YNNKEL (reference sequence). This CDR3 has 15 residues. CDR3 in amino acids: CASSLTTGGYNEQSF. The CDR3 DNA reads as TGTGCCAGCAGCTTAACGACAGGGGGCTACAATGAGCAGTCCTTC.

Only a few counts were recorded for this clonotype. CDR3 DNA: TGCAGTGCTAGCCTTGAGGGAAGCACCGGGGAGCTGTTTTTT. The encoded protein is CSASLEGSTGELFF. The chain employs TRBV20-1 and TRBJ2-2; TRBD2 is a possible D gene (5 bases). Trimming took off 3 bases at V and 4 bases at J, with 12 bases between the two ends. The germline V gene has CDR1 DFQATT and CDR2 SNEGSKA (reference sequence). The CDR3 sequence is 14 residues long.

This clonotype has more than one count but fewer than ten. This chain uses TRBV5-1 with TRBJ1-5, with 9 bases aligning to TRBD1. There are 14 residues in the CDR3. Trimming at V came to 1 base and at J to 6 bases, leaving 2 bases not matched to a gene. Per germline, CDR1 SGHRS and CDR2 YFSETQ. CDR3 residues: CASSLWGQGQPQHF. CDR3 in DNA: TGCGCCAGCAGCTTGTGGGGACAGGGTCAGCCCCAGCATTTT.

This clonotype was observed many times. The chain uses TRBV5-1 and TRBJ2-5; D unresolved. In germline, CDR1 is SGHRS, CDR2 YFSETQ. Deletions cut 0 bases from V and 2 bases from J, with 11 bases between. The CDR3 extends over 15 amino acids. CDR3 sequence (DNA): TGCGCCAGCAGCTTGGAGGCGAACCCTCAAGAGACCCAGTACTTC. Protein: CASSLEANPQETQYF.

The V call is TRBV18, the J call TRBJ2-7, with unresolved D. The CDR3 runs to 16 residues. Trimming took 2 bases from V and 2 from J, leaving 16 bases between them. The germline CDR1 and CDR2 sequences are KGHSH and LQKENI. This CDR3 reads CASSPGMPAAAYEQYF. The DNA of the CDR3 is TGTGCCAGCTCACCAGGAATGCCGGCGGCGGCCTACGAGCAGTACTTC.

This clonotype has only a few counts. The V gene is TRBV19, the J gene TRBJ1-2; D might be TRBD1 (5 bases). Germline-derived CDR1 and CDR2 are LNHDA and SQIVND (reference sequence). CDR3 size: 14 residues. V lost 2 bases, J lost 0 bases, and 7 bases lay in between. CDR3 bases: TGTGCCAGTAGTATAAGGGACGCTAACTATGGCTACACCTTC. Protein product: CASSIRDANYGYTF.

This clonotype occurred many times. The chain carries TRBV20-1 and TRBJ2-1; no definite D call. This CDR3 comprises 15 residues. V lost 0 bases to trimming and J lost 0 bases, with 9 bases between them. Germline-derived CDR1 and CDR2 are DFQATT and SNEGSKA (reference sequence). The CDR3 is CSARETGISYNEQFF. The CDR3 coding sequence is TGCAGTGCTAGAGAGACTGGGATCTCCTACAATGAGCAGTTCTTC.

This clonotype turned up a few times. This rearrangement joins TRBV19 to TRBJ1-1; TRBD1 matches at 8 bases. V was clipped by 4 bases and J by 4 bases; unmatched bases: 8. CDR3 size: 15 residues. CDR1 and CDR2 (germline): LNHDA, SQIVND (reference sequence). Written as DNA, the CDR3 is TGTGCCAGTAGTAATGTTAACAGGGGGGGCACTGAAGCTTTCTTT. It yields the protein CASSNVNRGGTEAFF.

J is TRBJ1-5 and V is TRBV12-3 or TRBV12-4; D gene uncertain. Trimming shortened V by 6 bases and J by 5 bases, and 8 bases separated the two germline ends. The CDR3 is 12 amino acids. In DNA, the CDR3 is TGTGCCAGCAGATTCACGGATCAGCCCCAGCATTTT. It translates to CASRFTDQPQHF.